This TCR beta chain is drawn from a study of blood T cells in healthy people across ages. Then a second PCR, running about 6 to 12 cycles, was carried out with a sample-barcoded 5' primer and a J-beta primer mix. MiXCR, run by TCRdb on the 5' RACE reads, gives a single entry per CDR3 protein. Of roughly 1,500,000 distinct CDR3 sequences listed, approximately 40% are singletons. About this clonotype: An end of the junction does not agree with germline; a read error may underlie this.

In germline, CDR1 is SEHNR, CDR2 FQNEAQ (reference sequence). The CDR3 length is 12 residues. Sequencing was carried out using blood. This TCR derives from a young woman in good health. This chain connects TRBV7-9 to TRBJ2-7, with a possible D match to TRBD1 (6 bases). CDR3 DNA sequence: TGTGCCAGCAGCATACAGGGTTACGAGCTGTACTTC. It is translated as CASSIQGYELYF.